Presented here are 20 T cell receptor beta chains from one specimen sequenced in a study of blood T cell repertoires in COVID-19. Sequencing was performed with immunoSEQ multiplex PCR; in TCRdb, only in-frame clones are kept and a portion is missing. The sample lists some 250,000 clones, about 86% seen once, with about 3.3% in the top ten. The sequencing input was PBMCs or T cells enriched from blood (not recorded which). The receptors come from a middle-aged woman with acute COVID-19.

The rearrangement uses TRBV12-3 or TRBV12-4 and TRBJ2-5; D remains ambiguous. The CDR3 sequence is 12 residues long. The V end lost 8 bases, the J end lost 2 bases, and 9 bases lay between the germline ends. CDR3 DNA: TGTGCCAGCCGGAGCGCACAAGAGACCCAGTACTTC. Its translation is CASRSAQETQYF.

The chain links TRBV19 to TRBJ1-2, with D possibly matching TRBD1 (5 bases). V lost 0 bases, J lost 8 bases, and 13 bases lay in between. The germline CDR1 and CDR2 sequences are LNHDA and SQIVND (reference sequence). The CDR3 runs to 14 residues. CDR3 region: CASSIDSQVWGYTF. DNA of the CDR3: TGTGCCAGTAGTATAGACTCACAGGTCTGGGGCTACACCTTC.

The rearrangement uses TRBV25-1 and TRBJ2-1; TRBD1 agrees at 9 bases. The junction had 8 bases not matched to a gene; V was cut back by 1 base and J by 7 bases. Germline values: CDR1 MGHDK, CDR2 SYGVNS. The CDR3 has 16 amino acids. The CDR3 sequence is CASSESGGQGLNEQFF. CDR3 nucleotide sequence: TGTGCCAGCAGTGAATCAGGGGGACAGGGTCTAAATGAGCAGTTCTTC.

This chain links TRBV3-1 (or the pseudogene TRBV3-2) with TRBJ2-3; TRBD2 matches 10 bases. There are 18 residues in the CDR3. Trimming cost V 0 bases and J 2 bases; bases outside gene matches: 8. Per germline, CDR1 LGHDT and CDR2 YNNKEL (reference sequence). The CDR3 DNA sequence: TGTGCCAGCAGCCAAGAAATCCCCACTAGCGGGACCACAGATACGCAGTATTTT. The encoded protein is CASSQEIPTSGTTDTQYF.

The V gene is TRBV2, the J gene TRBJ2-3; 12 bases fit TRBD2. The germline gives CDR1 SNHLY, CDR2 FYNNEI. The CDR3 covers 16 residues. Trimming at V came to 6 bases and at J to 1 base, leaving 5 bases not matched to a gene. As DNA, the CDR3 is TGTGCCAGCAGACGACTAGCGGGAGCTGGCACAGATACGCAGTATTTT. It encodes CASRRLAGAGTDTQYF. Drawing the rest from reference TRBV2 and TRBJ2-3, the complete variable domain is EPEVTQTPSHQVTQMGQEVILRCVPISNHLYFYWYRQILGQKVEFLVSFYNNEISEKSEIFDDQFSVERPDGSNFTLKIRSTKLEDSAMYFCASRRLAGAGTDTQYFGPGTRLTVL.

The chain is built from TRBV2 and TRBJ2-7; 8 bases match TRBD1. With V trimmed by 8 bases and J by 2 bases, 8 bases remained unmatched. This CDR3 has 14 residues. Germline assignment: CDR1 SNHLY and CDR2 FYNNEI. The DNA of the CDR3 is TGTGCCAGCCAGGGGACAGGCGATGCCTACGAGCAGTACTTC. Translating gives CASQGTGDAYEQYF.

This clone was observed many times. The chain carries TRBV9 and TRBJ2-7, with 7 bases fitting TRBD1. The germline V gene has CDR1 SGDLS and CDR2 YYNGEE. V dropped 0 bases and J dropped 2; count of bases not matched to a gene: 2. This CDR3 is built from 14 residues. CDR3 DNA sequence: TGTGCCAGCAGCGTAGCCGGGACAGCCTACGAGCAGTACTTC. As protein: CASSVAGTAYEQYF.

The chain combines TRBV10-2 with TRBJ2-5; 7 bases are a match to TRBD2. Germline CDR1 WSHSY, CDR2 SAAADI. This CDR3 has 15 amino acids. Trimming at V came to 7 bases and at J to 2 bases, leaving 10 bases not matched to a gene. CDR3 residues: CASKKLAEEQETQYF. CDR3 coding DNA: TGCGCCAGCAAGAAGCTAGCGGAGGAGCAAGAGACCCAGTACTTC.

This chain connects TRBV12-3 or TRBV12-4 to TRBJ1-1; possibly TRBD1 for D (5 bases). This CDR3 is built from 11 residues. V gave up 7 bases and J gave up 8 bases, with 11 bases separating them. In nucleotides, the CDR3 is TGTGCCAGCATCAAAGGGGCGGAAGCTTTCTTT. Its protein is CASIKGAEAFF.

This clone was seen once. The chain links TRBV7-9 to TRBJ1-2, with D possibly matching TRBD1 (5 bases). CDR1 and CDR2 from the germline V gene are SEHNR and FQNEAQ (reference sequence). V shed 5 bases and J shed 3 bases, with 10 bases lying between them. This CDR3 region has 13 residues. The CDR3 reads CASSLVGDYGYTF. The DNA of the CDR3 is TGTGCCAGCAGCCTCGTAGGGGACTATGGCTACACCTTC. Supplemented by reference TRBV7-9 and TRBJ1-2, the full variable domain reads DTGVSQNPRHKITKRGQNVTFRCDPISEHNRLYWYRQTLGQGPEFLTYFQNEAQLEKSRLLSDRFSAERPKGSFSTLEIQRTEQGDSAMYLCASSLVGDYGYTFGSGTRLTVV.

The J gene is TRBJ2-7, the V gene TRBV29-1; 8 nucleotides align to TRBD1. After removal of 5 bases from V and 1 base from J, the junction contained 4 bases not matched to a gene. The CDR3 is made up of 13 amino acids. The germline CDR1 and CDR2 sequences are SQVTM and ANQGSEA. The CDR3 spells CSVQGQVSYEQYF. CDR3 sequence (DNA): TGCAGCGTTCAGGGACAGGTTTCCTACGAGCAGTACTTC.

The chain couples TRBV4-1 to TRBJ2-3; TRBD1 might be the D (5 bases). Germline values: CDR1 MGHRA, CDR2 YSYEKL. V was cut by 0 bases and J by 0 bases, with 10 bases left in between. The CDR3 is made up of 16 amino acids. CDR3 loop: CASSQDVAGSTDTQYF. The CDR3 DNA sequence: TGCGCCAGCAGCCAAGATGTGGCAGGGAGCACAGATACGCAGTATTTT.

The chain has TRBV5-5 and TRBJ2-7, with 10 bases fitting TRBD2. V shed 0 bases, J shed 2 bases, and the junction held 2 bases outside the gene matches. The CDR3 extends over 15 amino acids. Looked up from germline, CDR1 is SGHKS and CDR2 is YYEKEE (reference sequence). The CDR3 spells CASSLEAGGPYEQYF. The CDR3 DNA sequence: TGTGCCAGCAGCTTGGAAGCGGGAGGGCCCTACGAGCAGTACTTC.

The CDR3 loop reads CASSFDRVDEQYF. The CDR3 DNA sequence: TGTGCCAGCAGCTTCGACAGGGTGGACGAGCAGTACTTC. The V gene is TRBV7-9, the J gene TRBJ2-7; 7 nucleotides align to TRBD1. The CDR3 has 13 residues. The V segment lost 3 bases and the J segment 5 bases; nucleotides outside the gene matches: 4. CDR1 and CDR2 from the germline V gene are SEHNR and FQNEAQ (reference sequence). Full variable domain (rest looked up from reference TRBV7-9 and TRBJ2-7): DTGVSQNPRHKITKRGQNVTFRCDPISEHNRLYWYRQTLGQGPEFLTYFQNEAQLEKSRLLSDRFSAERPKGSFSTLEIQRTEQGDSAMYLCASSFDRVDEQYFGPGTRLTVT.

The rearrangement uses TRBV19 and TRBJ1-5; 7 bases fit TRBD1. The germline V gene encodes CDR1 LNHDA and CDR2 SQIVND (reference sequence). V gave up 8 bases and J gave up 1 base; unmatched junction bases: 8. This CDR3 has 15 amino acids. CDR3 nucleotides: TGTGCCAGTGGGCAAACAGGGGCGAGCAATCAGCCCCAGCATTTT. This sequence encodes CASGQTGASNQPQHF.

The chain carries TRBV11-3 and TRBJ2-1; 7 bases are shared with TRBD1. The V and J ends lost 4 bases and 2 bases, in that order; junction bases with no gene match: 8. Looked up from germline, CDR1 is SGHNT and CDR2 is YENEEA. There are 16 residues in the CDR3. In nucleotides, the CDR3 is TGTGCCAGCAGCTCTAGGGGGCAGTACCCCTACAATGAGCAGTTCTTC. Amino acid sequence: CASSSRGQYPYNEQFF.

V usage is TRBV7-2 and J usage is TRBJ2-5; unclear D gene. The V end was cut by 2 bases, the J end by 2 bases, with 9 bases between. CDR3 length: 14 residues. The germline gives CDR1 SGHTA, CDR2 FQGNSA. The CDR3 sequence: CASSLTPSQETQYF. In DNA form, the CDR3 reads TGTGCCAGCAGCTTAACTCCTAGTCAAGAGACCCAGTACTTC.

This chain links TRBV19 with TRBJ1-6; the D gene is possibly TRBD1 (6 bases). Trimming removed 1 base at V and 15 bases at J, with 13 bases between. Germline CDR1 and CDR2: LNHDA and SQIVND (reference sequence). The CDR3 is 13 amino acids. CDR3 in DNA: TGTGCCAGTAGTATAGGCTTACAGGGTCGCCTCCACTTT. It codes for CASSIGLQGRLHF.

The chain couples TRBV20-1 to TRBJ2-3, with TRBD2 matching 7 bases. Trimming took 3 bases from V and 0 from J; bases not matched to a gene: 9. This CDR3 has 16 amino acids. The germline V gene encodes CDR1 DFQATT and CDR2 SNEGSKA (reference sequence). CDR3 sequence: CSASKASGISTDTQYF. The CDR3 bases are TGCAGTGCTAGTAAGGCTAGCGGAATTAGCACAGATACGCAGTATTTT.

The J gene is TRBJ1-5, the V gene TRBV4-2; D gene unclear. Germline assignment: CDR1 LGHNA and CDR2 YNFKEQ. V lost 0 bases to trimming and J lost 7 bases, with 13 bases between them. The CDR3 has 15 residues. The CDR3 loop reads CASSQEGDKRQPQHF. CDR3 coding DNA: TGTGCCAGCAGCCAAGAGGGAGACAAACGGCAGCCCCAGCATTTT.